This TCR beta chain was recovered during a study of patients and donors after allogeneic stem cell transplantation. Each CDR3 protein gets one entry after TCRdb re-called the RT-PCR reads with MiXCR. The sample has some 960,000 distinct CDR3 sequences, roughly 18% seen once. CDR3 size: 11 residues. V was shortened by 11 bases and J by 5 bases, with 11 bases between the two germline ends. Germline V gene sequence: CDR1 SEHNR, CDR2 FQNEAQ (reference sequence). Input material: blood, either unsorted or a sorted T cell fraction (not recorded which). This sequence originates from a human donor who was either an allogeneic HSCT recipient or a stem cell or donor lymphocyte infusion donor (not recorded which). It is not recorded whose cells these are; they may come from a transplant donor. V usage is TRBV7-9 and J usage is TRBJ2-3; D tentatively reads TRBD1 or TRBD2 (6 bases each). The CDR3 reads CAGGPGDTQYF. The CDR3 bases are TGTGCCGGGGGGCCCGGAGATACGCAGTATTTT.